This T cell receptor (beta chain) stems from a study of blood T cell repertoires in COVID-19. Turning to the study itself: Samples came from the United States, Italy and Spain, spanning acute and convalescent COVID-19. Nucleic acid was either cDNA or gDNA, and it came from T cells, B-cell-depleted T cells, or PBMCs.

Per the germline V gene, CDR1 is LGHNA and CDR2 is YNFKEQ. The CDR3 runs 17 residues. The ends lost 1 base at V and 4 bases at J; junction bases unmatched: 8. In the authors' methods: Reference gene primer amplification in the assay estimated nucleated cell counts. Generated by immunoSEQ multiplex PCR, the TCRdb table keeps only in-frame clones and is missing some. The V and J calls and clone size come from that table; D and trimming were worked out from the DNA. The data show about 190,000 clones, over 80% seen once. This receptor was obtained from a woman aged 25-40 years with acute or convalescent COVID-19. The chain carries TRBV4-2 and TRBJ2-7; TRBD2 aligns across 12 bases. The source material was peripheral blood. The CDR3 here is CASSQGLTSGRRYEQYF. The CDR3 bases are TGTGCCAGCAGCCAAGGCCTGACTAGCGGGAGACGATACGAGCAGTACTTC.